Listed below are T cell receptor beta chains from one sample, sequenced in a study of vaccination and CD4 T cells after COVID-19. TCRdb re-analysed the PCR reads in MiXCR, keeping a single row per CDR3 protein. The sample yields about 24,000 distinct CDR3 sequences, 51% seen once. This sample comprised CD4+ T cells from blood, obtained before SARS-CoV-2 vaccination. Receptor source: a human donor who had recovered from COVID-19. Both conserved end residues are part of each CDR3. The order of the fields is J gene, V gene, D gene, CDR3 length, clone size, CDR3 DNA, CDR3 protein. A D gene is named only where the DNA matches it firmly. Clone size is not always given. Where it is, it says once, few, many or a class for expanded clones.

J: TRBJ1-6; V: TRBV5-1; D: .; length: 14; size: .; DNA: TGCGCCAGCAGCTTTGAGGGGAGGGATTCACCCCTCCACTTT; CDR3: CASSFEGRDSPLHF
J: TRBJ2-4; V: TRBV28; D: .; length: 11; size: .; DNA: TGTGCCAGCAGTATTAAGGACATTCAGTACTTC; CDR3: CASSIKDIQYF
J: TRBJ2-3; V: TRBV7-6; D: TRBD2; length: 16; size: .; DNA: TGTGCCAGCAGCTTCGGGGGGGGCGGGAGTGCGGATACGCAGTATTTT; CDR3: CASSFGGGGSADTQYF
J: TRBJ2-1; V: TRBV6-1; D: .; length: 14; size: .; DNA: TGTGCCAGCAACACAAACGCTGGCGTGAATGAGCAGTTCTTC; CDR3: CASNTNAGVNEQFF
J: TRBJ2-5; V: TRBV6-1; D: .; length: 14; size: .; DNA: TGTGCCAGCAGTGAACGGGGACAGTCGGGGGCCCAGTACTTC; CDR3: CASSERGQSGAQYF
J: TRBJ1-5; V: TRBV28; D: .; length: 15; size: few; DNA: TGTGCCAGCAGTTTTATTAAGGGGGGCCATCAGCCCCAGCATTTT; CDR3: CASSFIKGGHQPQHF
J: TRBJ2-1; V: TRBV7-9; D: .; length: 14; size: .; DNA: TGTGCCAGCAGCCGTTTCGGTGAACCCAATGAGCAGTTCTTC; CDR3: CASSRFGEPNEQFF
J: TRBJ1-5; V: TRBV19; D: .; length: 15; size: .; DNA: TGTGCCAGTAGTATAGTGGGGGGCGGCAATCAGCCCCAGCATTTT; CDR3: CASSIVGGGNQPQHF
J: TRBJ2-7; V: TRBV28; D: .; length: 16; size: .; DNA: TGTGCCAGCAGTTTAAACAACCGGGGAAACAGCTACGAGCAGTACTTC; CDR3: CASSLNNRGNSYEQYF
J: TRBJ1-5; V: TRBV19; D: .; length: 13; size: .; DNA: TGTGCCAGTAGTAAACAGGGTTTTCAGCCCCAGCATTTT; CDR3: CASSKQGFQPQHF
J: TRBJ2-3; V: TRBV6-4; D: .; length: 14; size: few; DNA: TGTGCCAGCAGTGACAGGGGAACCACAGATACGCAGTATTTT; CDR3: CASSDRGTTDTQYF
J: TRBJ2-7; V: TRBV27; D: TRBD2; length: 19; size: .; DNA: TGTGCCAGCAGTTACGCCCCAGGACTAGCGGGAGTGAAGGCCTACGAGCAGTACTTC; CDR3: CASSYAPGLAGVKAYEQYF
J: TRBJ1-2; V: TRBV6-1; D: .; length: 17; size: .; DNA: TGTGCCAGCAGTGAACTGTTCAGGGTCAGGGCTAACTATGGCTACACCTTC; CDR3: CASSELFRVRANYGYTF
J: TRBJ2-3; V: TRBV2; D: .; length: 14; size: few; DNA: TGTGCCAGCAGGACACAGGGCGGCACAGATACGCAGTATTTT; CDR3: CASRTQGGTDTQYF
J: TRBJ2-1; V: TRBV12-3/TRBV12-4; D: .; length: 13; size: once; DNA: TGTGCCAGCACCCTAAGGAATTACAATGAGCAGTTCTTC; CDR3: CASTLRNYNEQFF
J: TRBJ1-2; V: TRBV4-1; D: .; length: 15; size: few; DNA: TGCGCCAGCAGCTCACCCCCGACCGGAAACTATGGCTACACCTTC; CDR3: CASSSPPTGNYGYTF
J: TRBJ2-7; V: TRBV12-3/TRBV12-4; D: TRBD2; length: 15; size: .; DNA: TGTGCCAGCAGCCTGACTAGCGGGGGTAGATACGAGCAGTACTTC; CDR3: CASSLTSGGRYEQYF
J: TRBJ2-3; V: TRBV7-8; D: .; length: 17; size: .; DNA: TGTGCCAGCAGCCAACAACCCCCTAGGTCTAGCACAGATACGCAGTATTTT; CDR3: CASSQQPPRSSTDTQYF
J: TRBJ2-4; V: TRBV20-1; D: .; length: 13; size: .; DNA: TGCCAGTGGAAGGGACCCCGACGGGACATTCAGTACTTC; CDR3: CQWKGPRRDIQYF
J: TRBJ1-6; V: TRBV11-2; D: .; length: 14; size: few; DNA: TGTGCCAGCAGCTTAGTTATTCGAAATTCACCCCTCCACTTT; CDR3: CASSLVIRNSPLHF
J: TRBJ2-5; V: TRBV6-1; D: TRBD2; length: 15; size: .; DNA: TGTGCCAGCAGCCAGGGACTATCGGGGATGGGGACCCAGTACTTC; CDR3: CASSQGLSGMGTQYF
J: TRBJ2-5; V: TRBV5-1; D: TRBD1; length: 14; size: .; DNA: TGCGCCAGCAGCCGGGACAGGGGGTTGGAGACCCAGTACTTC; CDR3: CASSRDRGLETQYF
J: TRBJ1-5; V: TRBV6-1; D: TRBD1; length: 17; size: few; DNA: TGTGCCAGCAGTGAAGCGCGTTACAGGGGAGGGGTTCAGCCCCAGCATTTT; CDR3: CASSEARYRGGVQPQHF
J: TRBJ2-2; V: TRBV6-4; D: TRBD2; length: 15; size: .; DNA: TGTGCCAGCAGTGAGGGACTAGCGGACACCGGGGAGCTGTTTTTT; CDR3: CASSEGLADTGELFF
J: TRBJ2-5; V: TRBV20-1; D: .; length: 14; size: .; DNA: TGCAGTGCTAGTCCGTTAGAGGGCATAGAGACCCAGTACTTC; CDR3: CSASPLEGIETQYF
J: TRBJ2-1; V: TRBV27; D: .; length: 14; size: few; DNA: TGTGCCAGCAGTCCCAGGGTAGGGGACAATGAGCAGTTCTTC; CDR3: CASSPRVGDNEQFF
J: TRBJ2-7; V: TRBV7-9; D: .; length: 11; size: once; DNA: TGTGCCAGCAGCGTGGGGACTGCGCAGTACTTC; CDR3: CASSVGTAQYF
J: TRBJ2-7; V: TRBV11-2; D: .; length: 15; size: once; DNA: TGTGCCAGCAGCCGTACAGTTTTGAACTCCTACGAGCAGTACTTC; CDR3: CASSRTVLNSYEQYF
J: TRBJ1-1; V: TRBV7-9; D: .; length: 13; size: few; DNA: TGTGCCAGCAGCTTATCAGGGATGGCTGAAGCTTTCTTT; CDR3: CASSLSGMAEAFF
J: TRBJ2-7; V: TRBV28; D: TRBD1; length: 14; size: .; DNA: TGTGCCAGCAGTTTAGCGACAGGGGGCTACGAGCAGTACTTC; CDR3: CASSLATGGYEQYF
J: TRBJ2-3; V: TRBV6-1; D: TRBD2; length: 19; size: .; DNA: TGTGCCAGCAGCCCCTTTCGGGGGGGGACTAGCGGGAGCGCAGATACGCAGTATTTT; CDR3: CASSPFRGGTSGSADTQYF
J: TRBJ1-1; V: TRBV20-1; D: .; length: 14; size: few; DNA: TGCAGTGCTAGAGCTCCTGGGAGGGACACTGAAGCTTTCTTT; CDR3: CSARAPGRDTEAFF
J: TRBJ1-6; V: TRBV12-3/TRBV12-4; D: TRBD1; length: 15; size: .; DNA: TGTGCCAGCAGGGCCGCCGGGACAGAGAATTCACCCCTCCACTTT; CDR3: CASRAAGTENSPLHF
J: TRBJ2-7; V: TRBV18; D: .; length: 14; size: .; DNA: TGTGCCAGCTCACCCTCATCCGCATACGACGAGCAGTACTTC; CDR3: CASSPSSAYDEQYF
J: TRBJ2-5; V: TRBV20-1; D: TRBD2; length: 15; size: few; DNA: TGCAGTGCTAGGTTCCCACTAGCGGGAGTAGAGACCCAGTACTTC; CDR3: CSARFPLAGVETQYF
J: TRBJ2-7; V: TRBV7-8; D: TRBD2; length: 15; size: .; DNA: TGTGCCAGCAGCTTCCGACTAGCTCTCTGGTCTGAGCAGTACTTC; CDR3: CASSFRLALWSEQYF
J: TRBJ1-5; V: TRBV7-3; D: .; length: 16; size: .; DNA: TGTGCCAGCAGCTTAACGTTTCGCCTTGGGAATCAGCCCCAGCATTTT; CDR3: CASSLTFRLGNQPQHF
J: TRBJ2-7; V: TRBV7-3; D: .; length: 13; size: .; DNA: TGTGCCAGCAGCTTGGGTGGGAATTACGAGCAGTACTTC; CDR3: CASSLGGNYEQYF
J: TRBJ2-7; V: TRBV20-1; D: TRBD2; length: 15; size: once; DNA: TGCAGTGCTAGAGATGGGACTAGCGAACCCTACGAGCAGTACTTC; CDR3: CSARDGTSEPYEQYF
J: TRBJ2-5; V: TRBV18; D: TRBD1; length: 16; size: .; DNA: TGTGCCAGCTCACCGGGGACAGGGTTAATTGAGGAGACCCAGTACTTC; CDR3: CASSPGTGLIEETQYF
J: TRBJ2-7; V: TRBV6-5; D: .; length: 15; size: .; DNA: TGTGCCAGCAGTTCATGGACAAGATCTGTACTCGAGCAGTACTTC; CDR3: CASSSWTRSVLEQYF
J: TRBJ2-3; V: TRBV7-2; D: TRBD2; length: 18; size: .; DNA: TGTGCCAGCAGCTCGGGACTAGCGGGAGGCCCTAGCACAGATACGCAGTATTTT; CDR3: CASSSGLAGGPSTDTQYF
J: TRBJ1-2; V: TRBV28; D: .; length: 15; size: .; DNA: TGTGCCAGCACTCCTTATGGGAGCGTTCTCTATGGCTACACCTTC; CDR3: CASTPYGSVLYGYTF
J: TRBJ1-1; V: TRBV2; D: .; length: 15; size: .; DNA: TGTGCCAGCAGTGGGGGCAGGCCCAGGGGAACTGAAGCTTTCTTT; CDR3: CASSGGRPRGTEAFF
J: TRBJ1-5; V: TRBV7-2; D: .; length: 15; size: medium-sized; DNA: TGTGCCAGCACACGTGGGTTATACGACGGTCAGCCCCAGCATTTT; CDR3: CASTRGLYDGQPQHF
J: TRBJ2-1; V: TRBV19; D: .; length: 13; size: .; DNA: TGTGCCAGTACCTACCAGACTTTGGATGAGCAGTTCTTC; CDR3: CASTYQTLDEQFF